The 18 T cell receptor beta chains in this list originate from one sample, sequenced in a study of metastatic and nonmetastatic thyroid tumors. Patients were all untreated before their thyroid surgery. TCRdb reprocessed the PCR reads using MiXCR. The sample lists 60,000 to 75,000 clones, approximately 4.1% seen once, with about a fifth in the top ten. Specimen: blood. These receptors originate from a female donor with papillary thyroid cancer or a benign thyroid nodule (not recorded which). Some clones in this sample may be carry-over from other donors' samples.

This clone occurred many times. The chain combines TRBV6-1 with TRBJ1-5; D may be TRBD1 (5 bases). V was shortened by 10 bases and J by 4 bases, with 14 bases between the two germline ends. CDR1 and CDR2 (germline): MNHNS, SASEGT. This CDR3 contains 13 residues. Here the CDR3 DNA reads TGTGCCACCGACCGGGACGGGAATCAGCCCCAGCATTTT. Its protein product is CATDRDGNQPQHF.

This clone was detected many times. The V call is TRBV19, the J call TRBJ2-7, with 12 bases identical to TRBD2. CDR3 length: 14 amino acids. Germline CDR1 is LNHDA and CDR2 is SQIVND (reference sequence). V gave up 7 bases and J gave up 3 bases; unmatched junction bases: 4. This chain's CDR3 is CASTTTSGSYEQYF. CDR3 coding DNA: TGTGCCAGTACCACGACTAGCGGGAGCTACGAGCAGTACTTC.

This clone occurred many times. The CDR3 is CASSQDSALNQPQHF. CDR3 sequence (DNA): TGTGCCAGCAGCCAAGATTCGGCTTTGAATCAGCCCCAGCATTTT. The chain carries TRBV3-1 and TRBJ1-5; D is unresolved. With 0 bases removed from V and 4 bases from J, the gap between germline ends came to 10 bases. There are 15 residues in the CDR3. The germline V gene encodes CDR1 LGHDT and CDR2 YNNKEL (reference sequence).

In this sample, this clone turned up a few times. This sequence joins TRBV3-1 and TRBJ2-5, with D maybe TRBD1 (6 bases). The CDR3 totals 16 residues. Germline CDR1 LGHDT, CDR2 YNNKEL (reference sequence). The germline V and J ends were trimmed by 4 bases and 2 bases, with 17 bases remaining between them. The chain's CDR3 is CASSRRAGDTQETQYF. In DNA form, the CDR3 reads TGTGCCAGCAGCCGGCGGGCCGGGGACACTCAAGAGACCCAGTACTTC.

At least ten counts were recorded for this clone. The chain has TRBV24-1 and TRBJ2-7, with a tentative D call TRBD1 (6 bases). The CDR3 spans 14 residues. The germline V gene encodes CDR1 KGHDR and CDR2 SFDVKD. Trimming pared 7 bases from V and 2 bases from J, leaving 14 bases between. CDR3 protein: CATSNTGPPYEQYF. The DNA of the CDR3 is TGTGCCACCAGCAATACAGGGCCCCCCTACGAGCAGTACTTC.

This clone has ten or more counts. CDR3 in DNA: TGTGCCAGCAGCCTACCGACAGGGGTTGGAAACACCATATATTTT. Its translation is CASSLPTGVGNTIYF. The chain uses TRBV7-8 and TRBJ1-3; TRBD1 aligns across 8 bases. The V and J ends lost 5 bases and 3 bases, in that order; junction bases with no gene match: 6. The CDR3 has 15 amino acids. Germline CDR1 reads SGHVS; CDR2 reads FQNEAQ.

This clone was seen repeatedly, ten times or more. This rearrangement joins TRBV19 to TRBJ2-4; D remains unclear. The CDR3 loop spans 15 amino acids. V dropped 5 bases and J dropped 0 bases, with 11 bases sitting between them. Germline V gives CDR1 LNHDA, CDR2 SQIVND (reference sequence). The DNA for the CDR3 is TGTGCCAGTAGTTCAACAGAACCAGCCAAAAACATTCAGTACTTC. The encoded protein is CASSSTEPAKNIQYF. Complete variable domain (other parts from reference TRBV19 and TRBJ2-4): DGGITQSPKYLFRKEGQNVTLSCEQNLNHDAMYWYRQDPGQGLRLIYYSQIVNDFQKGDIAEGYSVSREKKESFPLTVTSAQKNPTAFYLCASSSTEPAKNIQYFGAGTRLSVL.

This clone appeared many times. Different DNA sequences within this sample yield the same CDR3. The gene calls are TRBV27 and TRBJ2-7, with 7 bases matching TRBD1. The CDR3 sequence is 12 residues long. CDR1 MNHEY and CDR2 SMNVEV come from the germline V gene (reference sequence). Trimming cost V 9 bases and J 6 bases; bases outside gene matches: 8. CDR3 nucleotides: TGTGCCAGTCGACAGGGAATCGGCGAGCAGTACTTC. Its translation is CASRQGIGEQYF.

This clone was observed many times. This chain links TRBV5-4 with TRBJ2-7; 9 bases match TRBD2. The CDR3 runs to 15 residues. Per germline, CDR1 SGHNT and CDR2 YYREEE (reference sequence). Germline trimming cut 2 bases from V and 2 bases from J; bases unmatched to any gene: 5. The CDR3 DNA reads TGTGCCAGCAGCTTCGCTAGCGGGATAGCCTACGAGCAGTACTTC. This gives the protein CASSFASGIAYEQYF.

This clone occurred many times. V is TRBV15 and J is TRBJ2-3; 12 nucleotides align to TRBD1. Germline assignment: CDR1 LNHNV and CDR2 YYDKDF (reference sequence). The CDR3 consists of 16 residues. The J segment lost 3 bases and the V segment lost 5 bases, leaving 6 bases of the junction unmatched. In DNA form, the CDR3 reads TGTGCCACCAGCCCGGGACAGGGGGCTTGGACAGATACGCAGTATTTT. Its protein product is CATSPGQGAWTDTQYF.

This clone occurred many times. J is TRBJ2-2 and V is TRBV7-8; the D gene is possibly TRBD2 (5 bases). Germline assignment: CDR1 SGHVS and CDR2 FQNEAQ. V was shortened by 6 bases and J by 2 bases, with 10 bases between the two germline ends. The CDR3 loop spans 14 amino acids. The chain's CDR3 is CASRTGINTGELFF. The CDR3 nucleotides are TGTGCCAGCAGAACCGGGATTAACACCGGGGAGCTGTTTTTT.

This clone was found a few times. A junction end diverges from the germline sequence, so it may reflect a read error. The chain couples TRBV6-5 to TRBJ2-7; D may correspond to TRBD1 or TRBD2 (5 bases each). Germline loops: CDR1 MNHEY, CDR2 SVGAGI. The CDR3 spans 14 residues. CDR3 in amino acids: CASNYLWGSYEQYF. For the CDR3, the DNA is TGTGCCAGCAATTACCTCTGGGGGTCCTACGAGCAGTACTTC.

This clone has a count of ten or more. As DNA, the CDR3 is TGTGCCAGCAGCTTCCGAGCGGGGCCCAATGAGCAGTTCTTC. This encodes CASSFRAGPNEQFF. The chain has TRBV11-2 and TRBJ2-1, with 7 bases aligning to TRBD2. The germline V gene encodes CDR1 SGHAT and CDR2 FQNNGV. The CDR3 is 14 residues long. V was clipped by 3 bases and J by 6 bases; unmatched bases: 5.

This clone was seen only a few times. V usage is TRBV10-3 and J usage is TRBJ2-2; D possibly corresponds to TRBD1 (5 bases). Germline lookup yields CDR1 ENHRY and CDR2 SYGVKD. CDR3 length: 14 residues. Trimming stripped 0 bases from V and 8 bases from J, with 10 bases between. Here the CDR3 reads CAISESKGEGELFF. DNA of the CDR3: TGTGCCATCAGTGAGTCTAAAGGGGAAGGGGAGCTGTTTTTT.

The chain combines TRBV28 with TRBJ2-7; D is unclear. CDR3 size: 12 residues. Germline V gives CDR1 MDHEN, CDR2 SYDVKM. With 2 bases removed from V and 5 bases from J, the gap between germline ends came to 7 bases. CDR3 loop: CASSLDQHEQYF. Here the CDR3 DNA reads TGTGCCAGCAGTTTAGATCAGCACGAGCAGTACTTC.

This clone was observed a handful of times. Distinct nucleotide sequences in the sample also encode this CDR3. The chain carries TRBV28 and TRBJ1-2, with D maybe TRBD1 (6 bases). The CDR3 covers 13 residues. The germline V gene encodes CDR1 MDHEN and CDR2 SYDVKM. V was clipped by 2 bases and J by 10 bases, with 14 bases between them. This CDR3 is CASSLGGRDDYTF. For the CDR3, the DNA is TGTGCCAGCAGTTTAGGGGGGCGAGACGACTACACCTTC.

As to this clone: A much more abundant neighbour one base away suggests this may be a read error. This chain uses TRBV9 with TRBJ2-3; D is perhaps TRBD2 (5 bases). The ends were cut back, 0 bases at V and 2 bases at J, with 16 bases in the middle. Germline assignment: CDR1 SGDLS and CDR2 YYNGEE. The length of the CDR3 is 17 residues. The CDR3 protein is CASSVATLAGNTDTQYF. The CDR3 DNA follows: TGTGCCAGCAGCGTAGCGACCCTCGCCGGGAACACAGATACGCAGTATTTT. Complete variable domain (other parts from reference TRBV9 and TRBJ2-3): DSGVTQTPKHLITATGQRVTLRCSPRSGDLSVYWYQQSLDQGLQFLIQYYNGEERAKGNILERFSAQQFPDLHSELNLSSLELGDSALYFCASSVATLAGNTDTQYFGPGTRLTVL.

This clone was detected ten times or more. This sequence joins TRBV28 and TRBJ2-7; 8 bases agree with TRBD2. This CDR3 has 15 residues. V lost 6 bases and J lost 3; bases outside the gene matches: 10. Germline loops: CDR1 MDHEN, CDR2 SYDVKM. As DNA, the CDR3 is TGTGCCAGCAGGGGCCAGCGGGAGTCTTTCTACGAGCAGTACTTC. As protein: CASRGQRESFYEQYF.